This T cell receptor (beta chain) is from a study of T cell repertoires in cytomegalovirus infection. CDR1 PRHDT and CDR2 FYEKMQ come from the germline V gene (reference sequence). The CDR3 spans 17 residues. Trimming pared 1 base from V and 4 bases from J, leaving 19 bases between. Worth noting for this clonotype: Its antigen is unidentified.

TCRdb redid the calling of the reads with MiXCR, one entry per CDR3 protein. The data show hundreds of thousands of distinct CDR3 sequences, 30% to 35% seen once. The material sequenced was cultured CD8+ T cells from PBMCs, taken from culture after CMV antigen stimulation. This sequence joins TRBV13 and TRBJ1-2; D is ambiguous. The clonotype was recovered from a human donor in good health (CMV status not recorded). Some clones in this sample may be carry-over from other donors' samples. The CDR3 DNA is TGTGCCAGCAGCTTAGAGGCAGCTAGAGAGTTTTCCTATGGCTACACCTTC. Its translation: CASSLEAAREFSYGYTF. The variable domain in full, completed from reference TRBV13 and TRBJ1-2, reads AAGVIQSPRHLIKEKRETATLKCYPIPRHDTVYWYQQGPGQDPQFLISFYEKMQSDKGSIPDRFSAQQFSDYHSELNMSSLELGDSALYFCASSLEAAREFSYGYTFGSGTRLTVV.